The 21 T cell receptor beta chains listed next were all sequenced from one sample in a study of cytomegalovirus exposure and HLA in healthy donors. Both 60 Vbeta primers and 13 Jbeta primers went into the PCR. The method was immunoSEQ multiplex PCR; TCRdb's version includes in-frame clones alone and lacks a portion of them. Of 100,000 or so clones listed, around 75% are singletons. Sequenced: PBMCs. The receptors come from a man aged 25 to 40 in good health and CMV-seropositive.

The chain's CDR3 is CSVRQGIPPYEQYF. CDR3 DNA: TGCAGCGTACGACAGGGGATACCCCCCTACGAGCAGTACTTC. This chain uses TRBV29-1 with TRBJ2-5; 8 bases agree with TRBD1. Gene TRBJ2-7 matches the end of the DNA better, so the J call may be wrong. The CDR3 loop spans 14 amino acids. Looked up from germline, CDR1 is SQVTM and CDR2 is ANQGSEA.

The V and J genes are TRBV5-6 and TRBJ2-5; 10 bases are shared with TRBD1. This CDR3 is built from 15 residues. Trimming at V came to 0 bases and at J to 5 bases, leaving 4 bases not matched to a gene. Germline values: CDR1 SGHDT, CDR2 YYEEEE. The CDR3 region has the DNA TGTGCCAGCAGCTTGGTGACAGGGGGCGCGGAGACCCAGTACTTC. Translated: CASSLVTGGAETQYF.

The chain is built from TRBV9 and TRBJ1-2, with D possibly matching TRBD1 (5 bases). V was clipped by 2 bases and J by 3 bases, with 14 bases between them. Germline CDR1 and CDR2: SGDLS and YYNGEE. The CDR3 sequence is 15 residues long. CDR3 in amino acids: CASSVGDFSDYGYTF. DNA for the CDR3: TGTGCCAGCAGCGTCGGGGACTTTTCCGACTATGGCTACACCTTC. Based on the CDR3 plus reference TRBV9 and TRBJ1-2, the full variable domain is DSGVTQTPKHLITATGQRVTLRCSPRSGDLSVYWYQQSLDQGLQFLIQYYNGEERAKGNILERFSAQQFPDLHSELNLSSLELGDSALYFCASSVGDFSDYGYTFGSGTRLTVV.

V and J are TRBV2 and TRBJ2-7; D is unclear. Germline-derived CDR1 and CDR2 are SNHLY and FYNNEI. The CDR3 length is 13 residues. V was clipped by 7 bases and J by 2 bases, with 12 bases between them. CDR3 DNA: TGTGCCAGCAACCCCCTGCGCACCTACGAGCAGTACTTC. It specifies CASNPLRTYEQYF.

On this clone itself: The junction does not match germline at one end; this may be a read error. The V gene is TRBV29-1, the J gene TRBJ1-2; D possibly corresponds to TRBD1 (5 bases). The CDR3 is made up of 13 amino acids. CDR1 is SQVTM, CDR2 ANQGSEA, per germline. As DNA, the CDR3 is TGCAGCGTTCATGGACAAACCCACTATGGCTACGCCTTC. This gives the protein CSVHGQTHYGYAF.

V and J are TRBV10-2 and TRBJ2-3; 7 bases align to TRBD1. Unmatched junction bases numbered 7, after V lost 4 bases and J lost 6 bases. The CDR3 length is 14 residues. From germline, CDR1 is WSHSY and CDR2 SAAADI. This CDR3 is CASSGQGRGDTQYF. The DNA of the CDR3 is TGCGCCAGCAGTGGACAGGGTCGAGGGGATACGCAGTATTTT.

V gene TRBV30 combines with J gene TRBJ2-1; D possibly corresponds to TRBD1 (5 bases). CDR1 and CDR2 from the germline V gene are GTSNPN and SVGIG (reference sequence). The CDR3 length is 14 residues. V dropped 3 bases and J dropped 7 bases, with 16 bases sitting between them. CDR3 nucleotides: TGTGCCTGGAGCGACACAGGTATCGGGAATGAGCAGTTCTTC. It is translated as CAWSDTGIGNEQFF.

The chain links TRBV5-4 to TRBJ2-7; 10 bases are shared with TRBD1. The CDR3 runs to 16 residues. Trimming took 0 bases from V and 5 from J; bases not matched to a gene: 8. CDR1 SGHNT and CDR2 YYREEE come from the germline V gene (reference sequence). The CDR3 here is CASSLGGGQGSHEQYF. As DNA, the CDR3 is TGTGCCAGCAGCTTGGGGGGGGGACAGGGGAGCCACGAGCAGTACTTC.

This rearrangement joins TRBV30 to TRBJ1-2, with a tentative D call TRBD1 (6 bases). Germline CDR1 and CDR2: GTSNPN and SVGIG (reference sequence). Trimming left V 2 bases short and J 2 bases short, with 9 bases between. The CDR3 sequence is 13 residues long. The CDR3 loop is CAWSPQGNYGYTF. The CDR3 DNA follows: TGTGCCTGGAGTCCCCAGGGGAACTATGGCTACACCTTC.

The rearrangement links TRBV9 to TRBJ2-3, with 9 bases aligning to TRBD2. Looked up from germline, CDR1 is SGDLS and CDR2 is YYNGEE. V lost 4 bases to trimming and J lost 4 bases; unmatched junction nucleotides: 7. The CDR3 totals 15 residues. The CDR3 sequence is CASSPSGVSSDTQYF. CDR3 nucleotide sequence: TGTGCCAGCAGCCCTAGCGGGGTCTCCTCAGATACGCAGTATTTT.

This clone was counted once. The chain joins TRBV4-2 to TRBJ1-5; D gene uncertain. The CDR3 runs to 16 residues. In germline, CDR1 is LGHNA, CDR2 YNFKEQ. The V end was cut by 0 bases, the J end by 4 bases, with 13 bases between. CDR3 amino acids: CASSQDIVSSNQPQHF. The CDR3 region has the DNA TGTGCCAGCAGCCAAGATATAGTTTCTAGTAATCAGCCCCAGCATTTT.

This sequence joins TRBV5-4 and TRBJ1-6, with TRBD1 identical over 8 bases. V lost 1 base, J lost 7 bases, and 7 bases stayed unmatched. Looked up from germline, CDR1 is SGHNT and CDR2 is YYREEE (reference sequence). CDR3 length: 16 residues. The CDR3 DNA reads as TGTGCCAGCAGCTTGCCTCGGACAGGGTGGAATTCACCCCTCCACTTT. Protein sequence: CASSLPRTGWNSPLHF.

This clone showed up just a few times. The chain couples TRBV4-1 to TRBJ2-4, with D possibly TRBD1 on 5 matching bases. The ends were cut back, 3 bases at V and 0 bases at J, with 18 bases in the middle. Germline-derived CDR1 and CDR2 are MGHRA and YSYEKL. CDR3 length: 18 amino acids. The CDR3 region has the DNA TGCGCCAGCAGCCACCCTACCGACAGAAAGATAGCCAAAAACATTCAGTACTTC. It is translated as CASSHPTDRKIAKNIQYF.

This chain connects TRBV4-1 to TRBJ2-2; 14 bases are shared with TRBD2. Per the germline V gene, CDR1 is MGHRA and CDR2 is YSYEKL. With V trimmed by 4 bases and J by 6 bases, 7 bases remained unmatched. The CDR3 has 17 residues. CDR3 sequence: CASSPRLAGGLAGELFF. For the CDR3, the DNA is TGCGCCAGCAGCCCCCGACTAGCGGGGGGGCTGGCCGGGGAGCTGTTTTTT.

This rearrangement joins TRBV14 to TRBJ2-7, with unresolved D. This CDR3 has 15 amino acids. Per germline, CDR1 SGHDN and CDR2 FVKESK. V lost 1 base and J lost 1, with 11 bases in between. The CDR3 here is CASSQGRSSSYEQYF. The CDR3 coding sequence is TGTGCCAGCAGCCAAGGACGGAGCAGTTCCTACGAGCAGTACTTC.

This clone was detected only a few times. The chain combines TRBV6-5 with TRBJ1-2; TRBD1 matches 7 bases. The CDR3 totals 14 residues. V gave up 0 bases and J gave up 4 bases; unmatched junction bases: 2. Germline V gene data show CDR1 as MNHEY and CDR2 as SVGAGI. The CDR3 DNA sequence: TGTGCCAGCAGTTACTCGGGACAGTCCTATGGCTACACCTTC. This translates into CASSYSGQSYGYTF.

The V and J genes are TRBV5-4 and TRBJ2-2, with TRBD2 matching over 9 bases. V lost 4 bases and J lost 0; bases outside the gene matches: 7. Looked up from germline, CDR1 is SGHNT and CDR2 is YYREEE (reference sequence). This CDR3 has 17 amino acids. Written as DNA, the CDR3 is TGTGCCAGCAGCGATAGCGGGGGTCCCGCGAACACCGGGGAGCTGTTTTTT. Translating gives CASSDSGGPANTGELFF. The full variable domain, in which reference TRBV5-4 and TRBJ2-2 provide the parts outside the CDR3, is ETGVTQSPTHLIKTRGQQVTLRCSSQSGHNTVSWYQQALGQGPQFIFQYYREEENGRGNFPPRFSGLQFPNYSSELNVNALELDDSALYLCASSDSGGPANTGELFFGEGSRLTVL.

This clone was observed a handful of times. The V gene is TRBV7-9, the J gene TRBJ2-5; 14 nucleotides align to TRBD2. The V gene's germline CDR1 is SEHNR and CDR2 FQNEAQ (reference sequence). The CDR3 runs to 16 residues. J gave up 5 bases and V 5 bases, and 7 bases lay outside the gene matches. DNA for the CDR3: TGTGCCAGCAGCCTGACTAGCGGGGGGGGTGCTGAGACCCAGTACTTC. It is translated as CASSLTSGGGAETQYF.

The CDR3 bases are TGTGCCAGCAGCTGGGGGGCGGGAGCCTACAATGAGCAGTTCTTC. Translation gives CASSWGAGAYNEQFF. The V call is TRBV5-5, the J call TRBJ2-1; possible D gene TRBD2, 7 bases. The length of the CDR3 is 15 residues. The germline V gene encodes CDR1 SGHKS and CDR2 YYEKEE (reference sequence). V lost 3 bases and J lost 2, with 12 bases in between.

The V and J genes are TRBV4-1 and TRBJ2-1; D perhaps matches TRBD2 (6 bases). This CDR3 spans 11 amino acids. The V and J ends lost 8 bases and 8 bases respectively, with 10 bases between them. Germline loops: CDR1 MGHRA, CDR2 YSYEKL. CDR3 amino acids: CASHSGDEQFF. In nucleotides, the CDR3 is TGCGCCAGCCACTCGGGGGATGAGCAGTTCTTC.

This chain connects TRBV28 to TRBJ1-3, with 8 bases aligning to TRBD1. There are 16 residues in the CDR3. Germline V gene sequence: CDR1 MDHEN, CDR2 SYDVKM. V lost 3 bases and J lost 4; bases outside the gene matches: 8. CDR3 sequence reads: CASSFRQGAQGNTIYF. The CDR3 region has the DNA TGTGCCAGCAGTTTTCGGCAGGGGGCCCAAGGAAACACCATATATTTT. Looking up the rest from reference TRBV28 and TRBJ1-3 gives the full variable domain: DVKVTQSSRYLVKRTGEKVFLECVQDMDHENMFWYRQDPGLGLRLIYFSYDVKMKEKGDIPEGYSVSREKKERFSLILESASTNQTSMYLCASSFRQGAQGNTIYFGEGSWLTVV.